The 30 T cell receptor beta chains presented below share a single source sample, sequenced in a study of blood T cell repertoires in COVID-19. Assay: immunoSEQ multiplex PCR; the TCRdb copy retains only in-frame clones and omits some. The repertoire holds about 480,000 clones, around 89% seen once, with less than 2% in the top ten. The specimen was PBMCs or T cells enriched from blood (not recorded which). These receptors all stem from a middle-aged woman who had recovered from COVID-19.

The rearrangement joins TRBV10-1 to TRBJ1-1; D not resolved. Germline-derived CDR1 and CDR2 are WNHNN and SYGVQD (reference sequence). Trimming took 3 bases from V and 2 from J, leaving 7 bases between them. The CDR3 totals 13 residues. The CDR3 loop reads CASSDLSNTEAFF. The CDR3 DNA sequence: TGCGCCAGCAGTGACCTTAGTAACACTGAAGCTTTCTTT.

CDR3 DNA sequence: TGTGCCAGCAGCTTATATTATCGGCGAGAGGCGGGGTCCTACGAGCAGTACTTC. Translated, it gives CASSLYYRREAGSYEQYF. The V gene is TRBV7-2, the J gene TRBJ2-7, with D tentatively TRBD2 (6 bases). The CDR3 consists of 18 residues. V lost 2 bases, J lost 1 base, and 21 bases lay in between. Per germline, CDR1 SGHTA and CDR2 FQGNSA.

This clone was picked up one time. In DNA form, the CDR3 reads TGTGCCAGCAGCCGACAGGGGGCCGGGACTGAAGCTTTCTTT. Translating gives CASSRQGAGTEAFF. V is TRBV14 and J is TRBJ1-1; 10 nucleotides line up with TRBD1. CDR3 length equals 14 residues. Germline CDR1 and CDR2: SGHDN and FVKESK. The J segment lost 5 bases and the V segment lost 4 bases, leaving 4 bases of the junction unmatched.

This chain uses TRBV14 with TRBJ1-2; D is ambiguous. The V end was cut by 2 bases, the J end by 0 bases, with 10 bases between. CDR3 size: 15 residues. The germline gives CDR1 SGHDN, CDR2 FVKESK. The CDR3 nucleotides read TGTGCCAGCAGCCAATCGAAAATAGCTAACTATGGCTACACCTTC. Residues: CASSQSKIANYGYTF.

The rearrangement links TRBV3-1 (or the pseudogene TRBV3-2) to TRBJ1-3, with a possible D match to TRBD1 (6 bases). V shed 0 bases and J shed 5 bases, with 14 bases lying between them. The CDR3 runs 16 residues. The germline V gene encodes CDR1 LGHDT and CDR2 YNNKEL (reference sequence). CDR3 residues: CASSQDLGRGRNTIYF. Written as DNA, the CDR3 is TGTGCCAGCAGCCAAGATCTGGGCAGGGGTAGAAACACCATATATTTT.

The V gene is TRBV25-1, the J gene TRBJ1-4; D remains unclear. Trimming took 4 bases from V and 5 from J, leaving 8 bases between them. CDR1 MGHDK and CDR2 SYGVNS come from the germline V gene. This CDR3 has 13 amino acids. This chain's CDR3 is CASSGQNNEKLFF. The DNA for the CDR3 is TGTGCCAGCAGTGGGCAGAACAATGAAAAACTGTTTTTT. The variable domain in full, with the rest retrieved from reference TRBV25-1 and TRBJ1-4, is EADIYQTPRYLVIGTGKKITLECSQTMGHDKMYWYQQDPGMELHLIHYSYGVNSTEKGDLSSESTVSRIRTEHFPLTLESARPSHTSQYLCASSGQNNEKLFFGSGTQLSVL.

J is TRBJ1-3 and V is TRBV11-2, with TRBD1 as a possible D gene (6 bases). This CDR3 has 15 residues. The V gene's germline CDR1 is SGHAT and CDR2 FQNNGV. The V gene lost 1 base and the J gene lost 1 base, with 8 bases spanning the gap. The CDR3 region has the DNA TGTGCCAGCAGCTTAGGAGGGGGTTCTGGAAACACCATATATTTT. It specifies CASSLGGGSGNTIYF.

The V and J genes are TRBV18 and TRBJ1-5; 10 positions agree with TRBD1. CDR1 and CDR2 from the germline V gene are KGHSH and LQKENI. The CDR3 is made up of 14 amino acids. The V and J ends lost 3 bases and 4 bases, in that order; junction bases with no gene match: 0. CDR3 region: CASSPGQGNQPQHF. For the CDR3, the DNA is TGTGCCAGCTCACCGGGACAGGGGAATCAGCCCCAGCATTTT.

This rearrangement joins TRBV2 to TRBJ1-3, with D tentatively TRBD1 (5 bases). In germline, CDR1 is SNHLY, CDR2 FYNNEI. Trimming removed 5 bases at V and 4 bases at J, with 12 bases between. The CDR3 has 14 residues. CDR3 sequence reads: CASSPRVSGNTIYF. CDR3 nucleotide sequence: TGTGCCAGCAGTCCCAGGGTTTCGGGAAACACCATATATTTT.

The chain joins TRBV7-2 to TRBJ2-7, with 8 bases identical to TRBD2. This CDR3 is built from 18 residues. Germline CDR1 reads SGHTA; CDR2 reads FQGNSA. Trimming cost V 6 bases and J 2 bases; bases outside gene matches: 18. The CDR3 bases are TGTGCCAGCAGGTCCAGGCGGGAGGCCGTAGAGGACGCCTACGAGCAGTACTTC. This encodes CASRSRREAVEDAYEQYF.

The CDR3 spells CATGTGVTEAFF. DNA of the CDR3: TGCGCCACTGGGACAGGGGTAACTGAAGCTTTCTTT. The rearrangement joins TRBV10-2 to TRBJ1-1; TRBD1 aligns across 10 bases. Per the germline V gene, CDR1 is WSHSY and CDR2 is SAAADI. The V and J ends lost 10 bases and 5 bases, in that order; junction bases with no gene match: 4. This CDR3 comprises 12 residues.

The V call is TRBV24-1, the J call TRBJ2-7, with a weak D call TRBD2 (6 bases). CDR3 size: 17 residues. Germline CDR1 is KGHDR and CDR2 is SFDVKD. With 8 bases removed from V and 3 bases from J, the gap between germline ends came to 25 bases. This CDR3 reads CATTPSRVAERFYEQYF. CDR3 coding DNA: TGTGCCACCACCCCTAGTCGGGTAGCGGAGAGATTCTACGAGCAGTACTTC.

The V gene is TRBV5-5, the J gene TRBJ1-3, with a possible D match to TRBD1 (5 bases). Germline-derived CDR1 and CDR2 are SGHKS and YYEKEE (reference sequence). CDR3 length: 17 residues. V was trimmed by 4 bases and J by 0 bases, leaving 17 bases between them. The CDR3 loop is CASSVSWQGDSGNTIYF. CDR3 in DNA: TGTGCCAGCAGCGTCTCATGGCAGGGCGACTCTGGAAACACCATATATTTT.

CDR3 sequence: CASSHLPRDRYNEQFF. The CDR3 DNA reads as TGTGCCAGCTCACACCTGCCACGGGACAGATACAATGAGCAGTTCTTC. J is TRBJ2-1 and V is TRBV18, with 7 positions matching TRBD1. This CDR3 spans 16 amino acids. In germline, CDR1 is KGHSH, CDR2 LQKENI. J was trimmed by 4 bases and V by 4 bases; bases with no gene match: 10. Drawing the rest from reference TRBV18 and TRBJ2-1, the complete variable domain is NAGVMQNPRHLVRRRGQEARLRCSPMKGHSHVYWYRQLPEEGLKFMVYLQKENIIDESGMPKERFSAEFPKEGPSILRIQQVVRGDSAAYFCASSHLPRDRYNEQFFGPGTRLTVL.

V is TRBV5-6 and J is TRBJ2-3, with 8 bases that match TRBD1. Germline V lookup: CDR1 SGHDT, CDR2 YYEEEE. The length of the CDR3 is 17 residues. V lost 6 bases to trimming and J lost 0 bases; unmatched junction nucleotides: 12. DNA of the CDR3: TGTGCCAGCACGCCTCGGGACAGGTTTTCTAGCACAGATACGCAGTATTTT. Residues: CASTPRDRFSSTDTQYF.

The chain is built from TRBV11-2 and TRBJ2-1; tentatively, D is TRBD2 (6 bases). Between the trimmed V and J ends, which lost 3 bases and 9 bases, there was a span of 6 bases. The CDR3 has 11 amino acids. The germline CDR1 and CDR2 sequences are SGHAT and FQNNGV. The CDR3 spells CASSFGGEQFF. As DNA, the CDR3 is TGTGCCAGCAGCTTCGGGGGTGAGCAGTTCTTC.

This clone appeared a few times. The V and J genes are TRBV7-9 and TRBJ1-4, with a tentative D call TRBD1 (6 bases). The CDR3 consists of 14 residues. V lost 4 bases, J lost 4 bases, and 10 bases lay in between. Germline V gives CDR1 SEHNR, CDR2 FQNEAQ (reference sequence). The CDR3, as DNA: TGTGCCAGCAGCTGGGACACCCATAATGAAAAACTGTTTTTT. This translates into CASSWDTHNEKLFF.

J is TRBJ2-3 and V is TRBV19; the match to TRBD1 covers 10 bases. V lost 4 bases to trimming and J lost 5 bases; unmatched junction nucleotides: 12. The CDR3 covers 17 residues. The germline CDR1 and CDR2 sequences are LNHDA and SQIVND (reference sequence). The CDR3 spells CASSTTGGTGVGDTQYF. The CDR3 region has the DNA TGTGCCAGTAGTACCACGGGAGGGACAGGGGTGGGAGATACGCAGTATTTT.

CDR3 amino acids: CASSLHGQEEETQYF. The DNA of the CDR3 is TGTGCCAGCAGCCTCCACGGTCAGGAGGAAGAGACCCAGTACTTC. The rearrangement joins TRBV7-2 to TRBJ2-5, with a tentative D call TRBD2 (5 bases). Germline assignment: CDR1 SGHTA and CDR2 FQGNSA. V lost 5 bases and J lost 3, with 16 bases in between. CDR3 length: 15 amino acids.

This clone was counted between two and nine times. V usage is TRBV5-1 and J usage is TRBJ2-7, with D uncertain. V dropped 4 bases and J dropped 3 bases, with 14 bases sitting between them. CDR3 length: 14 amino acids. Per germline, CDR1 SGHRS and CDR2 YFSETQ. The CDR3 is CASSPSPAVYEQYF. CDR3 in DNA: TGCGCCAGCAGCCCCTCGCCCGCGGTCTACGAGCAGTACTTC.

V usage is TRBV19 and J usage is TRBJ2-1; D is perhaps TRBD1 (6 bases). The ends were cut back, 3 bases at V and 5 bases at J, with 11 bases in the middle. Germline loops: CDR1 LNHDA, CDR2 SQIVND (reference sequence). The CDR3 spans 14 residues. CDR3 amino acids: CASSITGSDNEQFF. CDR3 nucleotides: TGTGCCAGTAGTATTACAGGGAGCGACAATGAGCAGTTCTTC.

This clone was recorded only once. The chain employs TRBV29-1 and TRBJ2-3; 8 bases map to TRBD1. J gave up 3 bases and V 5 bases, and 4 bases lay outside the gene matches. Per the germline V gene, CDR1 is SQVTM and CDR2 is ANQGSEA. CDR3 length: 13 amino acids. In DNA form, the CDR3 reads TGCAGCGTTTCCACAGGGGGGACAGATACGCAGTATTTT. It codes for CSVSTGGTDTQYF.

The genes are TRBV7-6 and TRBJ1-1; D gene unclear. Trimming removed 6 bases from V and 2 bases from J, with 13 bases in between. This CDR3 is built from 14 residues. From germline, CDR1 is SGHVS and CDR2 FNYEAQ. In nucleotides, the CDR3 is TGTGCCAGCAGTCCCGGGTCCTTTAACACTGAAGCTTTCTTT. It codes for CASSPGSFNTEAFF.

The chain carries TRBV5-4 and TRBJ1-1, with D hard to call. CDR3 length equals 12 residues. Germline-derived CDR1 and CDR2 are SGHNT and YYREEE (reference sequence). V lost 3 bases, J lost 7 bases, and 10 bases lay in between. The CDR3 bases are TGTGCCAGCAGCTCCGTGGGCTATGAAGCTTTCTTT. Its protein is CASSSVGYEAFF. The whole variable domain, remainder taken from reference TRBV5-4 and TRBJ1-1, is ETGVTQSPTHLIKTRGQQVTLRCSSQSGHNTVSWYQQALGQGPQFIFQYYREEENGRGNFPPRFSGLQFPNYSSELNVNALELDDSALYLCASSSVGYEAFFGQGTRLTVV.

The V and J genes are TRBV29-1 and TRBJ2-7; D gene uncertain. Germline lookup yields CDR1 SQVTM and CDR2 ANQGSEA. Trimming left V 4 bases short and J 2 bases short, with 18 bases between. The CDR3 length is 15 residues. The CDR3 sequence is CSVVFGSAGPYEQYF. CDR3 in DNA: TGCAGCGTTGTGTTCGGGTCCGCCGGTCCCTACGAGCAGTACTTC.

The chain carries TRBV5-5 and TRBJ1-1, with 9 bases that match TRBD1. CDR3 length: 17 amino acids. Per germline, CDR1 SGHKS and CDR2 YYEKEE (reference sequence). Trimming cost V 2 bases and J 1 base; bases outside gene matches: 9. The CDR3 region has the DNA TGTGCCAGCAGCTTCCAACTGCCGGGACAGGGGAACACTGAAGCTTTCTTT. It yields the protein CASSFQLPGQGNTEAFF.

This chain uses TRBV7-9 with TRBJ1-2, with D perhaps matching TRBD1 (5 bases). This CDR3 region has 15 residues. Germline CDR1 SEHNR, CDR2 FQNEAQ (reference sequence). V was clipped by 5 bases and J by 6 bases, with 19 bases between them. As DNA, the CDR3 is TGTGCCAGCAGCATCCAGGGAGGGGCTTGGAATGGCTACACCTTC. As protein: CASSIQGGAWNGYTF.

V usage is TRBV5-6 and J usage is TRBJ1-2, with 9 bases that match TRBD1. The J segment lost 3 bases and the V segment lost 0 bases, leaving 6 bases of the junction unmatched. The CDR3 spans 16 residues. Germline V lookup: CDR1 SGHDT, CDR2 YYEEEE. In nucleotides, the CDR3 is TGTGCCAGCAGCTTGGGGTACAGGGGGCCTGACTATGGCTACACCTTC. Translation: CASSLGYRGPDYGYTF.

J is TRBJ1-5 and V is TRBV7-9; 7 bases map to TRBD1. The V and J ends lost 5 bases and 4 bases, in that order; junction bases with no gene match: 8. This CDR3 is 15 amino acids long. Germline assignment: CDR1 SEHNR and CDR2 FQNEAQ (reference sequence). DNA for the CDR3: TGTGCCAGCAGCCCCCCGGGACAGACAAATCAGCCCCAGCATTTT. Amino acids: CASSPPGQTNQPQHF.

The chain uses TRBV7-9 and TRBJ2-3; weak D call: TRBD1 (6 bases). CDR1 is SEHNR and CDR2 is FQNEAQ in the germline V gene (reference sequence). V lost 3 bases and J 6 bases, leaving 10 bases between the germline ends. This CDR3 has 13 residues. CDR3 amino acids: CASSFTGLDTQYF. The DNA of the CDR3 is TGTGCCAGCAGCTTTACAGGGTTGGATACGCAGTATTTT.